The 22 T cell receptor beta chains below come from one sample, sequenced in a study of regulatory T cells in long-lasting Graves disease (dated by TCRdb to 2020 to 2022). The time point tag for this specimen amounts to: persistent/refractory GD, antithyroid drugs over 5 years with positive TRAb. For both TCR sequencing and RNA sequencing, RNA was extracted from PBMCs using TRIzol. Libraries were constructed by multiplex PCR. The sample was run on an Illumina HiSeq 4000. To build TCR beta libraries, CDR3 regions were amplified by Arm-PCR using iRepertoire HTBI primers. TCRdb passed the public sequencing reads through fastp at Q25 and MiXCR, retaining productive beta sequences. Every distinct CDR3 protein forms one entry, paired with its most common genes and DNA. The sample table lists 500,000 to 800,000 distinct CDR3 sequences, around 32% of them with a count of one. The ten biggest clones cover 40% to 50% of the sample.

The specimen was peripheral blood mononuclear cells (PBMCs), collected when the disease was refractory, from a patient treated with antithyroid drugs. These receptor sequences come from a female donor with Graves disease.

The V and J genes are TRBV19 and TRBJ1-2; 7 bases agree with TRBD1. The germline CDR1 and CDR2 sequences are LNHDA and SQIVND (reference sequence). The CDR3 consists of 15 residues. V shed 5 bases, J shed 6 bases, and the junction held 12 bases outside the gene matches. For the CDR3, the DNA is TGTGCCAGTAGTGCTGGTACCGGGACAGTGGATGGCTACACCTTC. It specifies CASSAGTGTVDGYTF. Full variable domain (rest looked up from reference TRBV19 and TRBJ1-2): DGGITQSPKYLFRKEGQNVTLSCEQNLNHDAMYWYRQDPGQGLRLIYYSQIVNDFQKGDIAEGYSVSREKKESFPLTVTSAQKNPTAFYLCASSAGTGTVDGYTFGSGTRLTVV.

This clonotype came up many times. This chain connects TRBV28 to TRBJ1-4, with D possibly TRBD1 on 5 matching bases. Deletions cut 4 bases from V and 6 bases from J, with 12 bases between. From germline, CDR1 is MDHEN and CDR2 SYDVKM. The CDR3 runs to 14 residues. CDR3 loop: CASSSGLGDEKLFF. In DNA, the CDR3 is TGTGCCAGCAGTTCGGGACTAGGGGATGAAAAACTGTTTTTT.

This sequence joins TRBV7-9 and TRBJ1-6; D unclear. Deletions cut 3 bases from V and 10 bases from J, with 13 bases between. The CDR3 is 14 residues long. Germline assignment: CDR1 SEHNR and CDR2 FQNEAQ (reference sequence). CDR3 loop: CASSFAVAGSPLHF. The CDR3 DNA is TGTGCCAGCAGCTTCGCTGTGGCGGGGTCACCCCTCCACTTT.

The chain has TRBV29-1 and TRBJ1-1; D call uncertain. The germline gives CDR1 SQVTM, CDR2 ANQGSEA. The CDR3 contains 11 residues. Between the trimmed V and J ends, which lost 4 bases and 3 bases, there was a span of 6 bases. CDR3 DNA sequence: TGCAGCGTTGTGTGGTACACTGAAGCTTTCTTT. Translation: CSVVWYTEAFF. Together with reference TRBV29-1 and TRBJ1-1, the CDR3 gives the full variable domain: SAVISQKPSRDICQRGTSLTIQCQVDSQVTMMFWYRQQPGQSLTLIATANQGSEATYESGFVIDKFPISRPNLTFSTLTVSNMSPEDSSIYLCSVVWYTEAFFGQGTRLTVV.

In this sample, this clonotype turned up a few times. The chain employs TRBV27 and TRBJ1-1, with D perhaps TRBD1 (5 bases). Looked up from germline, CDR1 is MNHEY and CDR2 is SMNVEV (reference sequence). CDR3 length: 15 residues. V dropped 5 bases and J dropped 3 bases, with 16 bases sitting between them. The CDR3 DNA sequence: TGTGCCAGCAGTCCCCCTAAGGGGATGTACACTGAAGCTTTCTTT. Its translation: CASSPPKGMYTEAFF.

The rearrangement links TRBV5-1 to TRBJ2-2; 11 nucleotides agree with TRBD2. This CDR3 is 19 amino acids long. The ends lost 6 bases at V and 4 bases at J; junction bases unmatched: 17. CDR1 is SGHRS, CDR2 YFSETQ, per germline. This CDR3 reads CASTTTRFLAGGGTGELFF. CDR3 nucleotides: TGCGCCAGCACCACCACCCGGTTCCTAGCGGGAGGTGGCACCGGGGAGCTGTTTTTT.

The chain couples TRBV5-1 to TRBJ2-1; D gene uncertain. The V end was cut by 0 bases, the J end by 9 bases, with 19 bases between. The CDR3 extends over 16 amino acids. Germline-derived CDR1 and CDR2 are SGHRS and YFSETQ. This CDR3 reads CASSLVAVGRTSEQFF. CDR3 in DNA: TGCGCCAGCAGCTTGGTCGCTGTGGGTCGGACCAGTGAGCAGTTCTTC. The whole variable domain, remainder taken from reference TRBV5-1 and TRBJ2-1, is KAGVTQTPRYLIKTRGQQVTLSCSPISGHRSVSWYQQTPGQGLQFLFEYFSETQRNKGNFPGRFSGRQFSNSRSEMNVSTLELGDSALYLCASSLVAVGRTSEQFFGPGTRLTVL.

J is TRBJ1-2 and V is TRBV19; 7 bases align to TRBD1. Germline trimming cut 5 bases from V and 11 bases from J; bases unmatched to any gene: 14. The CDR3 totals 14 residues. Germline lookup yields CDR1 LNHDA and CDR2 SQIVND (reference sequence). The CDR3 is CASSADREWSFYTF. The CDR3 coding sequence is TGTGCCAGTAGTGCCGACAGGGAGTGGAGCTTTTACACCTTC.

The chain links TRBV7-9 to TRBJ2-2; 11 bases match TRBD2. CDR3 length: 16 amino acids. The trim removed 4 bases at V and 5 bases at J, leaving 6 bases unmatched. In germline, CDR1 is SEHNR, CDR2 FQNEAQ (reference sequence). CDR3 coding DNA: TGTGCCAGCAGCTCGGGGACTAGCGGAAAAACCGGGGAGCTGTTTTTT. Residues: CASSSGTSGKTGELFF.

This clonotype was detected many times. J is TRBJ1-5 and V is TRBV6-2 or TRBV6-3; D gene unclear. V was pared by 4 bases and J by 0 bases, with 7 bases between. CDR1 MNHEY and CDR2 SVGEGT come from the germline V gene. This CDR3 has 14 amino acids. CDR3 sequence (DNA): TGTGCCAGCAGTTGGAGTAATAGCAATCAGCCCCAGCATTTT. Translation gives CASSWSNSNQPQHF.

CDR3 protein: CASSLDAGGQYEQYF. CDR3 bases: TGTGCCAGCAGCTTGGACGCGGGGGGGCAGTACGAGCAGTACTTC. The gene calls are TRBV5-4 and TRBJ2-7; the match to TRBD2 covers 9 bases. There are 15 residues in the CDR3. The V segment lost 0 bases and the J segment 4 bases; nucleotides outside the gene matches: 5. Germline V gene lookup returns CDR1 SGHNT and CDR2 YYREEE (reference sequence).

V gene TRBV5-1 combines with J gene TRBJ2-4, with a tentative D call TRBD1 (6 bases). The CDR3 length is 17 residues. V was clipped by 3 bases and J by 3 bases, with 19 bases between them. CDR1 and CDR2 (germline): SGHRS, YFSETQ. Here the CDR3 reads CASSSLTGSDVKNIQYF. The CDR3 DNA sequence: TGCGCCAGCAGCTCGTTGACAGGCTCCGACGTCAAAAACATTCAGTACTTC.

As concerns this clonotype: Since a much larger clone is just one base distant, this may be a read error. This chain joins TRBV28 and TRBJ1-5; D is unclear. V gave up 2 bases and J gave up 9 bases, with 14 bases separating them. Germline V gene lookup returns CDR1 MDHEN and CDR2 SYDVKM. The CDR3 loop spans 14 amino acids. CDR3 sequence: CASSLQGLHRPQHF. CDR3 coding DNA: TGTGCCAGCAGTTTACAAGGGCTCCATCGGCCCCAGCATTTT.

The chain couples TRBV12-3 or TRBV12-4 to TRBJ1-1, with D perhaps TRBD1 (5 bases). The V end was cut by 5 bases, the J end by 1 base, with 14 bases between. The CDR3 totals 15 residues. The CDR3 nucleotides read TGTGCCAGCAGTCCCATTACCGGGGGGAACACTGAAGCTTTCTTT. This codes for CASSPITGGNTEAFF.

The chain joins TRBV9 to TRBJ2-4; 7 positions match TRBD1. The germline CDR1 and CDR2 sequences are SGDLS and YYNGEE. The J segment lost 7 bases and the V segment lost 3 bases, leaving 7 bases of the junction unmatched. CDR3 length: 14 residues. DNA for the CDR3: TGTGCCAGCAGCGATGAGACAGGGATGAACATTCAGTACTTC. Translating gives CASSDETGMNIQYF.

In its sample, this clonotype was seen a few times. The CDR3 protein is CASSPSRGDSPLHF. CDR3 DNA sequence: TGTGCCAGCTCACCAAGCAGGGGTGATTCACCCCTCCACTTT. The rearrangement links TRBV18 to TRBJ1-6; perhaps TRBD1 as D (6 bases). In germline, CDR1 is KGHSH, CDR2 LQKENI. CDR3 size: 14 residues. Deletions cut 2 bases from V and 8 bases from J, with 10 bases between.

The chain uses TRBV27 and TRBJ1-5, with 9 bases matching TRBD1. The V and J ends lost 5 bases and 0 bases, in that order; junction bases with no gene match: 2. The germline V gene has CDR1 MNHEY and CDR2 SMNVEV (reference sequence). CDR3 length: 15 amino acids. CDR3 amino acids: CASSGTGNSNQPQHF. The CDR3 nucleotides are TGTGCCAGCAGTGGGACAGGGAATAGCAATCAGCCCCAGCATTTT.

This clonotype was recorded at least ten times. This chain uses TRBV28 with TRBJ1-6; no reliable D call. Trimming took 3 bases from V and 8 from J, leaving 14 bases between them. The CDR3 covers 15 residues. CDR1 is MDHEN, CDR2 SYDVKM, per germline. The CDR3 DNA follows: TGTGCCAGCAGTTTGTACGCGAAGGAACATTCACCCCTCCACTTT. This encodes CASSLYAKEHSPLHF.

This clonotype turned up a few times. This sequence joins TRBV29-1 and TRBJ1-1, with D unclear. Germline V CDR1 and CDR2: SQVTM, ANQGSEA. The CDR3 totals 11 residues. V lost 7 bases to trimming and J lost 5 bases, with 11 bases between them. CDR3 protein: CSAHRGTEAFF. The CDR3 nucleotides read TGCAGCGCCCACAGAGGTACTGAAGCTTTCTTT.

On this clonotype: A much bigger clone sits one base away, suggesting this may be a read error. The chain combines TRBV12-3 or TRBV12-4 with TRBJ1-2; 9 bases fit TRBD1. Trimming took 3 bases from V and 7 from J; bases not matched to a gene: 6. This CDR3 has 14 amino acids. This CDR3 is CASSFGTGSCGYTF. CDR3 nucleotides: TGTGCCAGCAGTTTTGGGACAGGGTCGTGTGGCTACACCTTC.

The chain joins TRBV19 to TRBJ1-6; D is perhaps TRBD1 (6 bases). Germline-derived CDR1 and CDR2 are LNHDA and SQIVND (reference sequence). The germline V and J ends were trimmed by 4 bases and 7 bases, with 14 bases remaining between them. CDR3 length equals 15 residues. CDR3 coding DNA: TGTGCCAGTAGTAACACCGGGACAACCAATTCACCCCTCCACTTT. This encodes CASSNTGTTNSPLHF.

J is TRBJ1-6 and V is TRBV20-1, with 7 bases matching TRBD1. Germline values: CDR1 DFQATT, CDR2 SNEGSKA (reference sequence). The CDR3 consists of 14 residues. V dropped 2 bases and J dropped 9; count of bases not matched to a gene: 7. CDR3 DNA: TGCAGTGCTAGATGGCGGCAGGGGGGTTCACCCCTCCACTTT. This encodes CSARWRQGGSPLHF.